This T cell receptor beta chain was sequenced for a study of regulatory T cells in long-lasting Graves disease. Arm-PCR with iRepertoire HTBI primers amplified the CDR3 regions for these TCR beta libraries. Original processing notes: Spanning all samples, the identified segments comprised 62 TRBV and approximately 13 TRBJ. TCRdb re-called the multiplex PCR reads with MiXCR, one entry per CDR3 protein. TCRdb's processing, not the study's, gives the V and J calls here. The sample has around 300,000 distinct CDR3 sequences; more than 20% are singletons. The germline CDR1 and CDR2 sequences are MNHNS and SASEGT. The CDR3 loop spans 13 amino acids. V shed 6 bases and J shed 7 bases, with 16 bases lying between them. Documented time point: persistent/refractory GD, antithyroid drugs over 5 years with positive TRAb. RNA isolated from PBMCs was used to make the TCR library. American Thyroid Association guidelines defined Graves' disease diagnosis.

Study-wide results and limits: The study found lower TCR diversity in persistent Graves' patients than in newly diagnosed ones. TRBV28 was favored in persistent disease, as were TRBJ1-2 and TRBJ2-5.

For this clonotype: As yet, its antigen is unknown.

Source: peripheral blood mononuclear cells (PBMCs), taken when the disease was refractory, from a patient treated with antithyroid drugs. The sequence came from a female donor with Graves disease. The chain couples TRBV6-1 to TRBJ2-7, with D possibly TRBD2 on 6 matching bases. The CDR3 DNA reads TGTGCCAGCAGATTCAGGGAGGATGGGGAGCAGTACTTC. This gives the protein CASRFREDGEQYF.